The sample holds many counts of the clone carrying this TCR beta chain. The antigen remains undetermined. TCRdb ran MiXCR on the PCR reads and lists one entry per CDR3 protein. In the table there are just under 65,000 distinct CDR3 sequences, about 20% of which are singletons. This record belongs to a study of molecular identifiers for immune sequencing clone quantification. About the study: In replicates, RNA from around 20,000 or 100,000 naive CD8 cells was divided five ways and four parts were sequenced. Whole-study results and caveats: Highly expanded clone sizes could end up underestimated if a barcode were shared by identical TCR molecules.

This receptor was obtained from a human donor in good health. Some libraries in this study had Jurkat cell RNA spiked in. The specimen was naive CD8+ T cells from blood, with Jurkat cell RNA spiked in. Subset given: FACS-sorted CD8+CD4-CCR7+CD45RA+ naive T cells.

CDR3 residues: CASSINLAYEQYF. CDR3 nucleotides: TGTGCCAGCAGTATAAACCTAGCCTACGAGCAGTACTTC. V gene TRBV27 combines with J gene TRBJ2-7; no firm D call. V was clipped by 5 bases and J by 2 bases, with 10 bases between them. The CDR3 is made up of 13 amino acids. Per the germline V gene, CDR1 is MNHEY and CDR2 is SMNVEV (reference sequence).